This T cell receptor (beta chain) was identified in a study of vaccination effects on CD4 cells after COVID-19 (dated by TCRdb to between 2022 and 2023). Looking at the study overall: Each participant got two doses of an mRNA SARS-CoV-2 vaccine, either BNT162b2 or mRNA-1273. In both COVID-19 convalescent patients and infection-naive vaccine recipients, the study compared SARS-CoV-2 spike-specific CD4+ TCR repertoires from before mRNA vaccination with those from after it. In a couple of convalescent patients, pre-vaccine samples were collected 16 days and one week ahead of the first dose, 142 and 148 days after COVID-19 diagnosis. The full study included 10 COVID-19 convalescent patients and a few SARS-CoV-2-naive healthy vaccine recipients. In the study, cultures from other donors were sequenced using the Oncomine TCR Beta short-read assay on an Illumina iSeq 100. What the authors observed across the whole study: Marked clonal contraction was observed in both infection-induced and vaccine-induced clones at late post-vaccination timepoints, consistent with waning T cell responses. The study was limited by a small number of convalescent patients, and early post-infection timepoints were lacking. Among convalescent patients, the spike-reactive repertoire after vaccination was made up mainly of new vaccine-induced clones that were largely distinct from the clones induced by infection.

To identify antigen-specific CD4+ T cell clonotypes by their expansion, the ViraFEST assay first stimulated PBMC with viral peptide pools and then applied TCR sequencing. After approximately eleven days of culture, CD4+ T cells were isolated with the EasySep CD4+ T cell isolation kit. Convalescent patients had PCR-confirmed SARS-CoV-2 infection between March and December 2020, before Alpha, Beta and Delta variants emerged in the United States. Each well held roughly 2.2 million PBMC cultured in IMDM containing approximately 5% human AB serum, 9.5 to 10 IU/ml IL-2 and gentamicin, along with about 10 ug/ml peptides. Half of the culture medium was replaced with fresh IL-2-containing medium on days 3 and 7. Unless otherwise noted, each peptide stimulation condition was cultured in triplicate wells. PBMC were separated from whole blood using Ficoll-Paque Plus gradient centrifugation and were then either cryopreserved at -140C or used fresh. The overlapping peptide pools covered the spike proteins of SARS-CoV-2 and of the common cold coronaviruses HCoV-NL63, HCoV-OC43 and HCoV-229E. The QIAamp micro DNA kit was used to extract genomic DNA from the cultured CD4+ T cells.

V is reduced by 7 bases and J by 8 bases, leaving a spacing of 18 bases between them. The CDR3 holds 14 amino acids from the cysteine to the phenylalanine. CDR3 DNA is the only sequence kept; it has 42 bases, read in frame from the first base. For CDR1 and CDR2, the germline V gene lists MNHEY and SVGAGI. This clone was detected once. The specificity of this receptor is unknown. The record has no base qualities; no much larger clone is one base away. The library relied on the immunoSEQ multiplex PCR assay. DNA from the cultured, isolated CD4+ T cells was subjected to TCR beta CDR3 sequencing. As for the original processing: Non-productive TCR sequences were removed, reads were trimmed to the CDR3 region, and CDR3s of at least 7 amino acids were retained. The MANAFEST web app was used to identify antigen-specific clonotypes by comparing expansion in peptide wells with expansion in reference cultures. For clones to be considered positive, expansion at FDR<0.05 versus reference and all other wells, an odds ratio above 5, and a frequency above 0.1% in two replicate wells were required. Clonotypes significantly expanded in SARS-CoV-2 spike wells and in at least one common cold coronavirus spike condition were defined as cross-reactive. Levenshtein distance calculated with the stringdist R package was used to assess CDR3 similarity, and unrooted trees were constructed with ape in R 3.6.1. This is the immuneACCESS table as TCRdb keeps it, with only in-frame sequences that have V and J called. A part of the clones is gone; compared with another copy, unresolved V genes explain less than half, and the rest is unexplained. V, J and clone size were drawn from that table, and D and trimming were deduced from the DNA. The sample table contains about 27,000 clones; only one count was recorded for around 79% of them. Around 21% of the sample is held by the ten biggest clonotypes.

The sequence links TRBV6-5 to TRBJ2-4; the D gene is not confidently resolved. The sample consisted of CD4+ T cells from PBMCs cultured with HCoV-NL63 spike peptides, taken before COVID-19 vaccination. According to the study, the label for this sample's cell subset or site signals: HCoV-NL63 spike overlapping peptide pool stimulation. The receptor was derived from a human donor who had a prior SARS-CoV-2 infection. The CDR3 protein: CASNSRALRDIQYF. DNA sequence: TGTGCCAGCAATTCCCGGGCTTTAAGGGACATTCAGTACTTC.